The source of this T cell receptor (beta chain) is a study of long-term antiretroviral therapy in people with HIV. In the United States, treatment was given to all participants with HIV. A v3.0 immunoSEQ assay was performed at survey level. Clones were read by immunoSEQ multiplex PCR, and TCRdb kept only the in-frame ones, dropping some. The top ten hold 8% to 10% of the sample, which has 25,000 to 30,000 clones, approximately 83% seen once. The germline V gene encodes CDR1 LNHDA and CDR2 SQIVND (reference sequence). Trimming took 4 bases from V and 6 from J, leaving 12 bases between them. The CDR3 covers 14 residues.

The chain employs TRBV19 and TRBJ2-2; D is perhaps TRBD1 (6 bases). The sequences come from unsorted PBMCs, collected 2.8 years after starting antiretroviral therapy. The TCR sequence derives from a man aged 25 to 40 with HIV. The chain's CDR3 is CASSNTGFSGELFF. The CDR3 DNA reads as TGTGCCAGTAGTAACACAGGGTTCTCCGGGGAGCTGTTTTTT.